This TCR beta chain came from a study of blood T cell repertoires in COVID-19. Germline V CDR1 and CDR2: SNHLY, FYNNEI. The CDR3 covers 15 residues. Deletions cut 8 bases from V and 0 bases from J, with 14 bases between. This clone has a single count. Clones were sequenced by immunoSEQ multiplex PCR, and TCRdb holds only the in-frame ones, with some missing. Of approximately 280,000 clones in the sample, roughly 80% were seen once. The chain uses TRBV2 and TRBJ1-5; D is possibly TRBD1 (5 bases). What was sequenced was PBMCs or T cells enriched from blood (not recorded which). The TCR sequence derives from a man between 35 and 55 years old who had been exposed to COVID-19. CDR3: CASEAPGNSNQPQHF. The CDR3, as DNA: TGTGCCAGCGAGGCACCAGGGAATAGCAATCAGCCCCAGCATTTT. The complete variable domain, with remaining parts taken from reference TRBV2 and TRBJ1-5, reads EPEVTQTPSHQVTQMGQEVILRCVPISNHLYFYWYRQILGQKVEFLVSFYNNEISEKSEIFDDQFSVERPDGSNFTLKIRSTKLEDSAMYFCASEAPGNSNQPQHFGDGTRLSIL.